The rows below give T cell receptor beta chains drawn from one sample of a study of blood T cells in healthy people across ages. TCRdb fed the 5' RACE reads into MiXCR, producing one record per CDR3 protein. The sample includes some 1,800,000 distinct CDR3 sequences, about 39% of them seen just once. Sequencing used blood. These receptors came from a human donor in good health. CDR3s leave out the opening cysteine and the closing phenylalanine or tryptophan. A D gene is named only where the DNA matches it firmly.

>TRBV6-5|TRBJ2-3|TRBD1
ASSYGTGGGTDTQY
>TRBV4-3|TRBJ2-1|-
ASSPLLCNEQF
>TRBV5-1|TRBJ1-6|-
ASSLLQDTINSPLH
>TRBV20-1|TRBJ2-7|TRBD2
SASGGAYYEQY
>TRBV20-1|-|-
SAGGRDSYEQY
>TRBV29-1|TRBJ1-1|TRBD1
SVGGTGGLNTEAF
>TRBV20-1|TRBJ1-3|-
SAMALRGNTIY
>TRBV7-9|TRBJ1-5|-
ASSQIGSKENQPQH
>TRBV7-7|TRBJ2-3|TRBD2
ASSRLAGAPTDTQY
>TRBV13|TRBJ1-4|-
ASRRGNRGEKLF
>TRBV20-1|TRBJ2-3|-
SAGGWDTQY
>TRBV6-4|TRBJ2-3|TRBD2
ASSTSGGAGGDTQY
>TRBV5-1|TRBJ2-2|-
ASSFFRGGGELF
>TRBV6-6|TRBJ1-2|-
AVQKANYGYT
>TRBV12-5|TRBJ2-3|-
ASGLSSDTQY
>TRBV6-1|TRBJ1-4|-
ASSELWRIGLF
>TRBV20-1|-|-
SAGTANGETQY
>TRBV5-1|TRBJ2-6|-
ASSLDGGESGANVLT
>TRBV29-1|TRBJ1-2|TRBD1
SARQGGGDYT
>TRBV4-2|TRBJ1-2|TRBD1
ASSQDLTGRNYGYT
>TRBV6-2/TRBV6-3|TRBJ2-7|-
ASSYKPPSGGPYEQY
>TRBV9|TRBJ2-3|-
ASSVDPGTRTDTQY
>TRBV29-1|TRBJ1-1|-
SVEVGAKGVTEAF
>TRBV6-5|TRBJ1-1|-
ASSYESGGTEAF
>TRBV7-9|TRBJ2-1|-
ASSLDGTAQF
>TRBV28|TRBJ2-1|TRBD1
ASSLGRGTVFNEQF
>TRBV7-2|TRBJ2-7|-
ASSPMDWTSYEQY
>TRBV6-6|TRBJ1-5|TRBD1
ASSYGTGTANQPQH
>TRBV15|TRBJ2-3|-
ATSRDNYEYTDTQY
>TRBV20-1|TRBJ1-2|-
SARAGGRSYGYT
>TRBV6-2/TRBV6-3|TRBJ2-5|-
ASSYFQMGVYQETQY
>TRBV6-1|TRBJ2-3|TRBD2
ASSERQGLAGGTDTQY
>TRBV20-1|TRBJ2-1|-
SAEAWVQYNEQF
>TRBV29-1|TRBJ1-2|-
SGRGPNYGYT
>TRBV6-1|TRBJ2-7|-
ASSEPGQRTYEQY
>TRBV11-2|TRBJ2-2|-
ASSLERSSRQLF
>TRBV28|TRBJ2-1|TRBD1
ASTYRGWDEQF
>TRBV20-1|TRBJ2-3|TRBD2
SARDRLAGSSTDTQY
>TRBV20-1|TRBJ2-3|-
SATSPAGRRTDTQY
>TRBV5-1|TRBJ2-7|TRBD1
ASSWDGGQGAKEQY
>TRBV29-1|TRBJ2-3|-
SVPGVPTDTQY
>TRBV7-2|TRBJ2-1|-
ASSATQGRFTNEQF
>TRBV4-3|TRBJ1-2|-
ASSRARVNYGYT
>TRBV6-4|TRBJ2-1|TRBD2
ASSDRGGSTYNEQF
>TRBV6-5|TRBJ2-5|-
ASRTVGGETQY
>TRBV29-1|TRBJ2-5|-
SVEYRDETQY
>TRBV20-1|TRBJ2-3|-
SASTGPVFTDTQY
>TRBV20-1|TRBJ2-7|TRBD1
SARDGQGSSYEQY
>TRBV12-3/TRBV12-4|TRBJ2-5|-
ASSLRRVQKETQY
>TRBV20-1|TRBJ2-7|TRBD2
SARDRLAGAYEQY
>TRBV28|TRBJ2-3|-
ASSPFLLDTQY
>TRBV5-1|TRBJ1-2|TRBD1
ASSLGDRFNYGYT
>TRBV5-1|TRBJ2-5|TRBD2
ASSFVPAGQETRY
>TRBV7-2|TRBJ2-2|-
AGSLAVARNTGELF
>TRBV4-2|TRBJ2-7|TRBD2
ASSPRHTVSGNEQY
>TRBV7-2|TRBJ1-5|-
ASSRERYQPQH
>TRBV5-1|TRBJ1-2|TRBD1
ASSSTGEHYGYT
>TRBV6-6|TRBJ2-7|-
ASSSDPLTPSYEQY
>TRBV6-6|TRBJ2-7|TRBD2
ASSYSGLAGDHEQY
>TRBV6-5|TRBJ2-4|TRBD1
ASSSRRFDRGRRDIQY